A selection of T cell receptor beta chains follows, all from one sample in a study of shared clonotypes between healthy human individuals. Clones were sequenced by immunoSEQ multiplex PCR, and TCRdb holds only the in-frame ones, with some missing. The sample holds some 240,000 clones, approximately 65% seen once. Source material: memory CD4+ T cells sorted from blood. The receptors derive from a man aged 25 to 40 in good health. Each CDR3 is given with its conserved first and last residue. A D gene is named only where the DNA matches it firmly. Size tells how often a clone was seen (once, few, many) or the class of an expanded clone, and some rows leave it out.

J gene: TRBJ2-1
D gene: -
V gene: TRBV11-2
clone size: -
CDR3 protein: CASSLGPGAGSSYNEQFF
CDR3 DNA: TGTGCCAGCAGCTTAGGTCCCGGGGCTGGCAGCTCCTACAATGAGCAGTTCTTC

J gene: TRBJ2-2
D gene: -
V gene: TRBV5-5
clone size: -
CDR3 protein: CASNLGGPETGELFF
CDR3 DNA: TGTGCCAGCAACCTGGGGGGGCCTGAAACCGGGGAGCTGTTTTTT

J gene: TRBJ2-7
D gene: TRBD1
V gene: TRBV11-3
clone size: few
CDR3 protein: CASSAGQGFEQYF
CDR3 DNA: TGTGCCAGCAGCGCTGGACAGGGGTTCGAGCAGTACTTC

J gene: TRBJ2-3
D gene: -
V gene: TRBV9
clone size: -
CDR3 protein: CASSVGGGTSTDTQYF
CDR3 DNA: TGTGCCAGCAGCGTAGGGGGGGGCACTAGCACAGATACGCAGTATTTT

J gene: TRBJ2-7
D gene: TRBD2
V gene: TRBV10-3
clone size: many
CDR3 protein: CAISPGTSGTPTTYEQYF
CDR3 DNA: TGTGCCATCAGTCCGGGGACTAGCGGAACTCCGACTACCTACGAGCAGTACTTC

J gene: TRBJ2-1
D gene: -
V gene: TRBV5-1
clone size: -
CDR3 protein: CASSLAPTGGNEQFF
CDR3 DNA: TGCGCCAGCAGCTTGGCTCCAACAGGTGGGAATGAGCAGTTCTTC

J gene: TRBJ1-3
D gene: TRBD1
V gene: TRBV11-2
clone size: -
CDR3 protein: CASSQGQEVFGNTIYF
CDR3 DNA: TGTGCCAGCAGCCAAGGACAGGAAGTGTTTGGAAACACCATATATTTT

J gene: TRBJ2-1
D gene: TRBD2
V gene: TRBV7-9
clone size: -
CDR3 protein: CASSLLRRGSSYNEQFF
CDR3 DNA: TGTGCCAGCAGCTTATTACGCCGCGGGAGCTCCTACAATGAGCAGTTCTTC

J gene: TRBJ1-5
D gene: -
V gene: TRBV29-1
clone size: few
CDR3 protein: CSVRDNSNQPQHF
CDR3 DNA: TGCAGCGTCAGAGATAATAGCAATCAGCCCCAGCATTTT

J gene: TRBJ2-7
D gene: -
V gene: TRBV7-9
clone size: -
CDR3 protein: CASMGVGGYEQYF
CDR3 DNA: TGTGCCAGCATGGGGGTAGGAGGCTACGAGCAGTACTTC

J gene: TRBJ1-1
D gene: -
V gene: TRBV14
clone size: -
CDR3 protein: CASSQELSGTGWNTEAFF
CDR3 DNA: TGTGCCAGCAGCCAAGAATTATCGGGTACGGGATGGAACACTGAAGCTTTCTTT

J gene: TRBJ2-1
D gene: TRBD2
V gene: TRBV27
clone size: -
CDR3 protein: CASVSLAGDINEQFF
CDR3 DNA: TGTGCCAGCGTATCACTAGCGGGAGATATCAATGAGCAGTTCTTC

J gene: TRBJ2-4
D gene: TRBD2
V gene: TRBV28
clone size: -
CDR3 protein: CASSPLAGVGKNIQYF
CDR3 DNA: TGTGCCAGCAGTCCCCTAGCGGGAGTGGGCAAAAACATTCAGTACTTC

J gene: TRBJ2-5
D gene: -
V gene: TRBV2
clone size: few
CDR3 protein: CASSPTGTPGGAQYF
CDR3 DNA: TGTGCCAGCAGTCCAACCGGGACCCCAGGGGGGGCCCAGTACTTC

J gene: TRBJ1-1
D gene: TRBD1
V gene: TRBV5-4
clone size: -
CDR3 protein: CASSPDRVGTEAFF
CDR3 DNA: TGTGCCAGCAGCCCGGACAGGGTTGGCACTGAAGCTTTCTTT

J gene: TRBJ2-1
D gene: TRBD2
V gene: TRBV5-1
clone size: -
CDR3 protein: CASSWTSGSNGDEQFF
CDR3 DNA: TGCGCCAGCAGCTGGACTAGCGGGAGTAATGGGGATGAGCAGTTCTTC

J gene: TRBJ2-1
D gene: -
V gene: TRBV20-1
clone size: -
CDR3 protein: CSASNYNEQFF
CDR3 DNA: TGCAGTGCTAGTAACTACAATGAGCAGTTCTTC

J gene: TRBJ2-2
D gene: TRBD1
V gene: TRBV9
clone size: -
CDR3 protein: CASSVTVGQGDTGELFF
CDR3 DNA: TGTGCCAGCAGCGTGACTGTCGGACAGGGAGACACCGGGGAGCTGTTTTTT

J gene: TRBJ2-7
D gene: -
V gene: TRBV18
clone size: -
CDR3 protein: CASSPEGLEQYF
CDR3 DNA: TGTGCCAGCTCACCGGAAGGGCTCGAGCAGTACTTC

J gene: TRBJ1-1
D gene: TRBD1
V gene: TRBV25-1
clone size: -
CDR3 protein: CASSDTHPTGKAFF
CDR3 DNA: TGTGCCAGCAGTGACACCCATCCGACAGGGAAAGCTTTCTTT

J gene: TRBJ2-5
D gene: TRBD2
V gene: TRBV19
clone size: few
CDR3 protein: CASCTTWGGETQYF
CDR3 DNA: TGTGCCAGTTGTACGACCTGGGGGGGAGAGACCCAGTACTTC

J gene: TRBJ1-1
D gene: TRBD1
V gene: TRBV6-6
clone size: -
CDR3 protein: CASSPTGGYAEAFF
CDR3 DNA: TGTGCCAGCAGTCCGACAGGGGGCTACGCTGAAGCTTTCTTT

J gene: TRBJ2-7
D gene: -
V gene: TRBV5-1
clone size: -
CDR3 protein: CASSLDVSGEQYF
CDR3 DNA: TGCGCCAGCAGCTTGGATGTATCAGGGGAGCAGTACTTC

J gene: TRBJ2-7
D gene: -
V gene: TRBV2
clone size: -
CDR3 protein: CASKFGQTYYEQYF
CDR3 DNA: TGTGCCAGCAAATTTGGGCAGACTTACTACGAGCAGTACTTC

J gene: TRBJ1-2
D gene: -
V gene: TRBV20-1
clone size: -
CDR3 protein: CSAREKYGYTF
CDR3 DNA: TGCAGTGCTAGAGAAAAATATGGCTACACCTTC

J gene: TRBJ1-5
D gene: TRBD1
V gene: TRBV18
clone size: -
CDR3 protein: CASSPTTGPHQPQHF
CDR3 DNA: TGTGCCAGCTCACCAACGACAGGGCCCCATCAGCCCCAGCATTTT

J gene: TRBJ2-7
D gene: -
V gene: TRBV7-2
clone size: few
CDR3 protein: CASSLESSGSTEQYF
CDR3 DNA: TGTGCCAGCAGCTTAGAGTCCAGCGGATCAACCGAGCAGTACTTC

J gene: TRBJ2-7
D gene: TRBD1
V gene: TRBV6-1
clone size: -
CDR3 protein: CASSELRQGYEQYF
CDR3 DNA: TGTGCCAGCAGTGAGCTCCGACAGGGCTACGAGCAGTACTTC

J gene: TRBJ2-1
D gene: TRBD2
V gene: TRBV11-2
clone size: -
CDR3 protein: CASSLGLATYNEQFF
CDR3 DNA: TGTGCCAGCAGCTTGGGACTAGCGACCTACAATGAGCAGTTCTTC

J gene: TRBJ1-1
D gene: -
V gene: TRBV15
clone size: few
CDR3 protein: CATSRDFGWTEAFF
CDR3 DNA: TGTGCCACCAGCAGAGATTTTGGGTGGACTGAAGCTTTCTTT

J gene: TRBJ2-3
D gene: -
V gene: TRBV5-6
clone size: -
CDR3 protein: CASSLGLKFSTDTQYF
CDR3 DNA: TGTGCCAGCAGCTTGGGATTGAAGTTTAGCACAGATACGCAGTATTTT

J gene: TRBJ1-1
D gene: -
V gene: TRBV25-1
clone size: -
CDR3 protein: CASREHGENTEAFF
CDR3 DNA: TGTGCCAGCAGGGAACACGGCGAAAACACTGAAGCTTTCTTT

J gene: TRBJ2-1
D gene: TRBD2
V gene: TRBV10-3
clone size: -
CDR3 protein: CAISEVGTRGEQFF
CDR3 DNA: TGTGCCATCAGTGAAGTAGGGACTAGAGGTGAGCAGTTCTTC

J gene: TRBJ1-1
D gene: -
V gene: TRBV5-1
clone size: -
CDR3 protein: CASSGFGPKNTEAFF
CDR3 DNA: TGCGCCAGCAGCGGGTTCGGTCCCAAGAACACTGAAGCTTTCTTT

J gene: TRBJ2-1
D gene: -
V gene: TRBV4-1
clone size: few
CDR3 protein: CASSQGPEGTYNEQFF
CDR3 DNA: TGCGCCAGCAGCCAAGGCCCCGAGGGAACCTACAATGAGCAGTTCTTC

J gene: TRBJ2-5
D gene: -
V gene: TRBV27
clone size: many
CDR3 protein: CASSPWGVKETQYF
CDR3 DNA: TGTGCCAGCAGTCCCTGGGGGGTAAAAGAGACCCAGTACTTC

J gene: TRBJ2-7
D gene: -
V gene: TRBV7-9
clone size: few
CDR3 protein: CASSTQGSYEQYF
CDR3 DNA: TGTGCCAGCAGCACTCAGGGGTCCTACGAGCAGTACTTC

J gene: TRBJ1-4
D gene: TRBD1
V gene: TRBV27
clone size: -
CDR3 protein: CASTKQGARSEKLFF
CDR3 DNA: TGTGCCAGCACCAAACAGGGGGCGCGGAGTGAAAAACTGTTTTTT

J gene: TRBJ1-2
D gene: TRBD1
V gene: TRBV6-6
clone size: medium-sized
CDR3 protein: CASRDRGIENYGYTF
CDR3 DNA: TGTGCCAGCAGGGACAGGGGAATAGAGAACTATGGCTACACCTTC

J gene: TRBJ2-7
D gene: -
V gene: TRBV14
clone size: few
CDR3 protein: CASSQDRGYEQYF
CDR3 DNA: TGTGCCAGCAGCCAAGACAGGGGATACGAGCAGTACTTC

J gene: TRBJ2-1
D gene: TRBD2
V gene: TRBV6-4
clone size: -
CDR3 protein: CASSDSRLAGGHYNEQFF
CDR3 DNA: TGTGCCAGCAGTGACTCCCGACTAGCGGGAGGCCACTACAATGAGCAGTTCTTC

J gene: TRBJ2-1
D gene: TRBD2
V gene: TRBV11-2
clone size: few
CDR3 protein: CASSFAGGWGEQFF
CDR3 DNA: TGTGCCAGCAGCTTCGCGGGAGGGTGGGGTGAGCAGTTCTTC

J gene: TRBJ2-7
D gene: TRBD2
V gene: TRBV7-9
clone size: -
CDR3 protein: CASSFGGSPYEQYF
CDR3 DNA: TGTGCCAGCAGCTTCGGCGGGAGCCCCTACGAGCAGTACTTC

J gene: TRBJ1-5
D gene: TRBD1
V gene: TRBV7-2
clone size: -
CDR3 protein: CASSSWTGRHLNQPQHF
CDR3 DNA: TGTGCCAGCAGTTCTTGGACAGGGCGCCACCTCAATCAGCCCCAGCATTTT

J gene: TRBJ2-1
D gene: -
V gene: TRBV5-1
clone size: -
CDR3 protein: CASSQIIAASSYNEQFF
CDR3 DNA: TGCGCCAGCAGCCAAATTATAGCGGCGAGCTCCTACAATGAGCAGTTCTTC

J gene: TRBJ2-2
D gene: -
V gene: TRBV10-3
clone size: -
CDR3 protein: CAISELSNTGELFF
CDR3 DNA: TGTGCCATCAGTGAGCTCTCAAACACCGGGGAGCTGTTTTTT

J gene: TRBJ2-5
D gene: TRBD2
V gene: TRBV6-5
clone size: -
CDR3 protein: CAAGPRGETQYF
CDR3 DNA: TGTGCCGCCGGACCGCGGGGGGAGACCCAGTACTTC

J gene: TRBJ2-1
D gene: TRBD2
V gene: TRBV7-6
clone size: -
CDR3 protein: CASSALAGAYNEQFF
CDR3 DNA: TGTGCCAGCAGCGCCTTAGCGGGAGCCTACAATGAGCAGTTCTTC

J gene: TRBJ2-1
D gene: -
V gene: TRBV14
clone size: -
CDR3 protein: CASSEMRHRHNEQFF
CDR3 DNA: TGTGCCAGCAGCGAGATGAGACACCGACACAATGAGCAGTTCTTC

J gene: TRBJ2-7
D gene: TRBD2
V gene: TRBV29-1
clone size: -
CDR3 protein: CSATGTSGRGGFEQYF
CDR3 DNA: TGCAGCGCTACCGGCACTAGCGGGAGAGGAGGTTTCGAGCAGTACTTC

J gene: TRBJ1-4
D gene: TRBD1
V gene: TRBV6-6
clone size: -
CDR3 protein: CASSDRGEKLFF
CDR3 DNA: TGTGCCAGCAGTGACAGGGGTGAAAAACTGTTTTTT

J gene: TRBJ2-7
D gene: TRBD1
V gene: TRBV6-1
clone size: -
CDR3 protein: CASSEASWDSSYEQYF
CDR3 DNA: TGTGCCAGCAGTGAAGCGTCTTGGGACAGCTCCTACGAGCAGTACTTC

J gene: TRBJ2-1
D gene: -
V gene: TRBV25-1
clone size: once
CDR3 protein: CASTPPLEQFF
CDR3 DNA: TGTGCCAGCACCCCCCCCCTTGAGCAGTTCTTC

J gene: TRBJ2-1
D gene: TRBD2
V gene: TRBV28
clone size: -
CDR3 protein: CASKGGRNYNEQFF
CDR3 DNA: TGTGCCAGCAAAGGCGGGAGGAATTACAATGAGCAGTTCTTC

J gene: TRBJ2-3
D gene: -
V gene: TRBV5-1
clone size: -
CDR3 protein: CASGTVSTDTQYF
CDR3 DNA: TGCGCCAGCGGGACGGTTAGCACAGATACGCAGTATTTT